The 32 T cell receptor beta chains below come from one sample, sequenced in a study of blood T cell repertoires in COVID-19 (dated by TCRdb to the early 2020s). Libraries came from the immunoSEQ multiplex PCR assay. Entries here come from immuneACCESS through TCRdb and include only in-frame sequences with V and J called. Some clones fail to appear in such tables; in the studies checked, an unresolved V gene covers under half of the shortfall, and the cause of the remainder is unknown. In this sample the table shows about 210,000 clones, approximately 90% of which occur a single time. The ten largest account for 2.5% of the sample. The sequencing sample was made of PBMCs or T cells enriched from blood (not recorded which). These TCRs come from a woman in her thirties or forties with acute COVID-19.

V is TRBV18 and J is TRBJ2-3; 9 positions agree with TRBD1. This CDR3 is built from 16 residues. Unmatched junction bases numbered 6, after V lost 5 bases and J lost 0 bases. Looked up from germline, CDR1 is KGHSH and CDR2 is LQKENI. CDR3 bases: TGTGCCAGCTCATCCTCGACAGGGGGAAGCACAGATACGCAGTATTTT. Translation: CASSSSTGGSTDTQYF.

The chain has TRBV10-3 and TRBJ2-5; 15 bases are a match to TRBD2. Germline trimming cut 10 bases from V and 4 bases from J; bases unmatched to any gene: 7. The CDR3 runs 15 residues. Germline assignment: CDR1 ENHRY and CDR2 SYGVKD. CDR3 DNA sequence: TGTGCCACGGGAGGACTAGCGGGAGGGAGAGAGACCCAGTACTTC. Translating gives CATGGLAGGRETQYF.

CDR3 bases: TGTGCCAGCAGTGATTTGCAGGGGCAAGGCTACACCTTC. As protein: CASSDLQGQGYTF. The V gene is TRBV6-1, the J gene TRBJ1-2, with D possibly matching TRBD1 (6 bases). Trimming took 3 bases from V and 8 from J, leaving 13 bases between them. CDR1 is MNHNS and CDR2 is SASEGT in the germline V gene. The CDR3 is made up of 13 amino acids.

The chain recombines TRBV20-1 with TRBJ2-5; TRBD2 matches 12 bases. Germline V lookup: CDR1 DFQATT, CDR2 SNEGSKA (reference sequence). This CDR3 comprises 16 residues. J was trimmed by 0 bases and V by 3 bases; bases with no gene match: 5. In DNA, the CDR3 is TGCAGTGCTAGTCTAGGGACTAGCGGGTACCAAGAGACCCAGTACTTC. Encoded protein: CSASLGTSGYQETQYF.

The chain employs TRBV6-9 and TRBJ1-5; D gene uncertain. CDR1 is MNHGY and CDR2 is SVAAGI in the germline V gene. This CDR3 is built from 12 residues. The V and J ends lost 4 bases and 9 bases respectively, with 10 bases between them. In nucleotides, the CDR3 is TGTGCCAGCAGTTCTTACGGGAGGCCCCAGCATTTT. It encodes CASSSYGRPQHF.

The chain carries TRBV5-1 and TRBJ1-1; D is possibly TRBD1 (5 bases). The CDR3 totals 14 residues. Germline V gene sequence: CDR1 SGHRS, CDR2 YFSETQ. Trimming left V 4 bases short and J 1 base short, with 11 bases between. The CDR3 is CASSPQGANTEAFF. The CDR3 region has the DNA TGCGCCAGCAGCCCACAAGGGGCGAACACTGAAGCTTTCTTT.

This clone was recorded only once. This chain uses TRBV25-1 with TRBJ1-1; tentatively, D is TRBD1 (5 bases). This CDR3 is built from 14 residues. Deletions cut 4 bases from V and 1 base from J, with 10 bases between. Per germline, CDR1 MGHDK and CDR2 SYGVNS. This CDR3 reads CASSGPTGNTEAFF. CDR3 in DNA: TGTGCCAGCAGTGGACCTACAGGGAACACTGAAGCTTTCTTT. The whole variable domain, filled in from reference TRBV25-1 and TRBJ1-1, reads EADIYQTPRYLVIGTGKKITLECSQTMGHDKMYWYQQDPGMELHLIHYSYGVNSTEKGDLSSESTVSRIRTEHFPLTLESARPSHTSQYLCASSGPTGNTEAFFGQGTRLTVV.

CDR3 bases: TGTGCCAGCAGTGGACTAGCGGGAAACGAGCAGTACGTC. This gives the protein CASSGLAGNEQYV. The rearrangement links TRBV2 to TRBJ2-7; 11 bases map to TRBD2. CDR3 size: 13 residues. V shed 4 bases, J shed 5 bases, and the junction held 1 base outside the gene matches. The germline V gene has CDR1 SNHLY and CDR2 FYNNEI.

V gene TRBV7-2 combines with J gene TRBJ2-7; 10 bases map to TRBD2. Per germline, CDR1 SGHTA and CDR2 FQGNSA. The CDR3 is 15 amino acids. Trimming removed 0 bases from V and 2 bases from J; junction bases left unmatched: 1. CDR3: CASSLAAGGTYEQYV. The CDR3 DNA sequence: TGTGCCAGCAGCTTAGCAGCGGGAGGGACCTACGAGCAGTACGTC.

The CDR3 DNA follows: TGTGCCAGCAGCCCGCCCGGGGTTAGCGGCACAGATACGCAGTATTTT. This codes for CASSPPGVSGTDTQYF. The rearrangement uses TRBV7-8 and TRBJ2-3; a weak D match, TRBD2 (5 bases). Per germline, CDR1 SGHVS and CDR2 FQNEAQ. CDR3 length equals 16 residues. The V end lost 5 bases, the J end lost 1 base, and 16 bases lay between the germline ends.

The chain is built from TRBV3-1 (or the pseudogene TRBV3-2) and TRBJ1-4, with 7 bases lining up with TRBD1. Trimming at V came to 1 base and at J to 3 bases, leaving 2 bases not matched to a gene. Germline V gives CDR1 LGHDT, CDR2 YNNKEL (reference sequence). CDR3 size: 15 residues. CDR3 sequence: CASSQGGQSNEKLFF. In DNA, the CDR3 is TGTGCCAGCAGCCAAGGGGGACAGTCTAATGAAAAACTGTTTTTT.

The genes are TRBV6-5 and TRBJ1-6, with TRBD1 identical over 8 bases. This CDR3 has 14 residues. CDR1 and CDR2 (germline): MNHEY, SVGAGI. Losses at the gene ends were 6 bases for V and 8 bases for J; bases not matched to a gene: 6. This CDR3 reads CASSQGQGDSPLHF. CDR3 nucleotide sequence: TGTGCCAGCAGCCAAGGACAGGGCGATTCACCCCTCCACTTT.

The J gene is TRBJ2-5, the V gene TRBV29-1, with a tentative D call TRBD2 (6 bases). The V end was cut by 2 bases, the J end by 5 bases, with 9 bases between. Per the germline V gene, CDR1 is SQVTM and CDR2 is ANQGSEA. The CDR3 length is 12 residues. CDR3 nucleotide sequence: TGCAGCGTTGAACCGGGACTGGAGACCCAGTACTTC. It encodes CSVEPGLETQYF.

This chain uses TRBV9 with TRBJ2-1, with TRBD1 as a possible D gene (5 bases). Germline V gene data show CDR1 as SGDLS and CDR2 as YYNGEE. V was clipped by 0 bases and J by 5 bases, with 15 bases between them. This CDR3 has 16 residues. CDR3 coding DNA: TGTGCCAGCAGCGTAGCGGCAGGGAAATCGAACAATGAGCAGTTCTTC. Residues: CASSVAAGKSNNEQFF.

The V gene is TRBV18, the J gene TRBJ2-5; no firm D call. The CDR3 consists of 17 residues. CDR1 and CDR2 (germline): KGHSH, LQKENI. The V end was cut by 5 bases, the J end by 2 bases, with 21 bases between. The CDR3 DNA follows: TGTGCCAGCTCATTTATCGACAATCCCTACAAGCAAGAGACCCAGTACTTC. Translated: CASSFIDNPYKQETQYF.

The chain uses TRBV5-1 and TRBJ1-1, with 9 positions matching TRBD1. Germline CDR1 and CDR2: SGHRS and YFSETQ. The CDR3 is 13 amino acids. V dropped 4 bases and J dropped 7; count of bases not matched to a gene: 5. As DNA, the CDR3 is TGCGCCAGCAGCCGGACAGGGGACGGTGAAGCTTTCTTT. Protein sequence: CASSRTGDGEAFF.

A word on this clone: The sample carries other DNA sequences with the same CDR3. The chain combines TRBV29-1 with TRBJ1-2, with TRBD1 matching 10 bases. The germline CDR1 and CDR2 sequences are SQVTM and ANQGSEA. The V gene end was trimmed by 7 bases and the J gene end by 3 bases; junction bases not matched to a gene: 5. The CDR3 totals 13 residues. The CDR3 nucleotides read TGCAGCGCTAGACAGGGGGCCGACTATGGCTACACCTTC. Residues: CSARQGADYGYTF.

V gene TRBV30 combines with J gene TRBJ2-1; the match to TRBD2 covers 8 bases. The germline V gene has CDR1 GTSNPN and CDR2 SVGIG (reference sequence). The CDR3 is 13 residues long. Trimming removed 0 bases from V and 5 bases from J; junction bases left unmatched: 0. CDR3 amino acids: CAWSVLADNEQFF. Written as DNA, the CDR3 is TGTGCCTGGAGTGTACTAGCGGACAATGAGCAGTTCTTC.

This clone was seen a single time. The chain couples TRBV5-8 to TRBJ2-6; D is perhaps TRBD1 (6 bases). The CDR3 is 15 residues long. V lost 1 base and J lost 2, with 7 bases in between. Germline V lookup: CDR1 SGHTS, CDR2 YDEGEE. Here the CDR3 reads CASSLTGPGANVLTF. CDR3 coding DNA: TGTGCCAGCAGCTTGACAGGGCCTGGGGCCAACGTCCTGACTTTC.

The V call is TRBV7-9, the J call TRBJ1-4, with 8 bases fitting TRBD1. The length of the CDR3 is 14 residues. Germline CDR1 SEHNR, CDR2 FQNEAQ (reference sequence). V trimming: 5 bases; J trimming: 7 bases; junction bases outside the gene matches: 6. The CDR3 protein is CASSPGQGSEKLFF. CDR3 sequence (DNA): TGTGCCAGCAGCCCAGGACAGGGCTCTGAAAAACTGTTTTTT. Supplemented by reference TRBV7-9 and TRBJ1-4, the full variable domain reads DTGVSQNPRHKITKRGQNVTFRCDPISEHNRLYWYRQTLGQGPEFLTYFQNEAQLEKSRLLSDRFSAERPKGSFSTLEIQRTEQGDSAMYLCASSPGQGSEKLFFGSGTQLSVL.

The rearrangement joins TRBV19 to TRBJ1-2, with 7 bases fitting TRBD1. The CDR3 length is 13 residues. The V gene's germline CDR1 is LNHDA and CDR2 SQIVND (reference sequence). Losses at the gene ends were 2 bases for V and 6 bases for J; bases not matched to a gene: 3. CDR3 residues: CASSIPDRDGYTF. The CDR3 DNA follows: TGTGCCAGTAGTATACCCGACAGGGATGGCTACACCTTC.

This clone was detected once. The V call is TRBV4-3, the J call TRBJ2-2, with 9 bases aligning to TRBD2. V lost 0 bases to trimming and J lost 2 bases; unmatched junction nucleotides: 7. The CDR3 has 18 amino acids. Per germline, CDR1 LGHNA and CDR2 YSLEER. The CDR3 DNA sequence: TGCGCCAGCAGCCAAGATCTCGGTAGCGGGGGAAACACCGGGGAGCTGTTTTTT. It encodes CASSQDLGSGGNTGELFF.

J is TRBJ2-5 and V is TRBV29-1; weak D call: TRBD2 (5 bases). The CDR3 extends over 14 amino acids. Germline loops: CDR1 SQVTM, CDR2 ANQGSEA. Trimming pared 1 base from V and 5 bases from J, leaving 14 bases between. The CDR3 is CSVEGAGLGETQYF. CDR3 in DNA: TGCAGCGTTGAAGGGGCGGGTTTAGGGGAGACCCAGTACTTC.

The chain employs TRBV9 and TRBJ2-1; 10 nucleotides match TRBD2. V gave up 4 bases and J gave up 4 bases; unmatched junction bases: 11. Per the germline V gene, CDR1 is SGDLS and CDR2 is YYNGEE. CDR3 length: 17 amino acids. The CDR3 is CASSPRTSGSLYNEQFF. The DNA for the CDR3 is TGTGCCAGCAGCCCCCGGACTAGCGGTTCTCTGTACAATGAGCAGTTCTTC. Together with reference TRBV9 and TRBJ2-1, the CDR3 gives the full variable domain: DSGVTQTPKHLITATGQRVTLRCSPRSGDLSVYWYQQSLDQGLQFLIQYYNGEERAKGNILERFSAQQFPDLHSELNLSSLELGDSALYFCASSPRTSGSLYNEQFFGPGTRLTVL.

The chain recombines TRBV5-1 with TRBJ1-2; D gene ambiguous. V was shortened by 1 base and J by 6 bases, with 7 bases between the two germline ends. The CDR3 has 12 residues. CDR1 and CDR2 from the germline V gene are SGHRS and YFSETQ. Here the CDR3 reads CASSLFADGYTF. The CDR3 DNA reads TGCGCCAGCAGCTTGTTCGCAGATGGCTACACCTTC.

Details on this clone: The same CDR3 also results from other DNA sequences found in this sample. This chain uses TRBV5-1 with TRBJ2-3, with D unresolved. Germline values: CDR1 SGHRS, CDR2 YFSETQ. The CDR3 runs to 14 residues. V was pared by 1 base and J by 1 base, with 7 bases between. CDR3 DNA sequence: TGCGCCAGCAGCTTGCGGTCGGGCACAGATACGCAGTATTTT. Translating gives CASSLRSGTDTQYF.

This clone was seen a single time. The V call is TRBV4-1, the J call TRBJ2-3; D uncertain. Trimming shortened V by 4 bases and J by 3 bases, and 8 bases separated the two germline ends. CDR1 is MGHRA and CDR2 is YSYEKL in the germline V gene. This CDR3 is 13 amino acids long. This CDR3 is CASSPAGTDTQYF. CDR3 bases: TGCGCCAGCAGCCCGGCCGGGACAGATACGCAGTATTTT.

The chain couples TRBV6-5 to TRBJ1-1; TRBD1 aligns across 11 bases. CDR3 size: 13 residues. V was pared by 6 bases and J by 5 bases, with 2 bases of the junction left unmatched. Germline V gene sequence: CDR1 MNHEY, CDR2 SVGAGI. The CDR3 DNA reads TGTGCCAGCAGGGGACAGGGGGGAACTGAAGCTTTCTTT. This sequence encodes CASRGQGGTEAFF.

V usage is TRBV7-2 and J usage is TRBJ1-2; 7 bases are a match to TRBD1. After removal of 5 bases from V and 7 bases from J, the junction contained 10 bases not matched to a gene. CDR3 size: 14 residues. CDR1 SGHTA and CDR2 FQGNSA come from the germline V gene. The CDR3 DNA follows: TGTGCCAGCAGCGAGGTGGGACAGACCTCTGGCTACACCTTC. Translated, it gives CASSEVGQTSGYTF.

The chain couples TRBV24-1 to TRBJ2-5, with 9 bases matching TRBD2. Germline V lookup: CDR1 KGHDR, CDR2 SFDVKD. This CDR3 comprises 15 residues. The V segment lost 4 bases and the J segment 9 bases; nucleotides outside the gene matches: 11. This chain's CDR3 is CATSEPAGGHGAQYF. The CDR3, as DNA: TGTGCCACCAGTGAACCCGCGGGAGGGCATGGGGCCCAGTACTTC.

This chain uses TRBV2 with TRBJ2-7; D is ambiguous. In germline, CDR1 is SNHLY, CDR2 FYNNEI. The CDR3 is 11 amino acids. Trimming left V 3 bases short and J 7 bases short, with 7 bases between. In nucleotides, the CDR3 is TGTGCCAGCAGTGACTGGCGGGAGCAGTACTTC. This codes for CASSDWREQYF.

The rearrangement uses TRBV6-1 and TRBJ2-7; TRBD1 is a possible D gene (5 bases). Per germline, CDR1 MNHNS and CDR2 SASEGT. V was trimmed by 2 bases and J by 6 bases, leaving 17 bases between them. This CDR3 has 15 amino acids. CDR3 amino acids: CASSERGSVGFEQYF. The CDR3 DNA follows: TGTGCCAGCAGTGAAAGGGGATCGGTGGGGTTCGAGCAGTACTTC.